This entry lists 8 T cell receptor beta chains sequenced from one sample in a study of T cell repertoires in ileal Crohn's disease. The assay was immunoSEQ multiplex PCR, and TCRdb's table has in-frame clones only and misses some. In the table there are 17,000 or so clones, around 88% of which are singletons. Sequencing was done on a sample of ileal tissue. The origin of the receptors is an adult with Crohn's disease.

The chain is built from TRBV5-1 and TRBJ2-3; D may be TRBD2 (6 bases). The CDR3 is made up of 15 amino acids. Germline loops: CDR1 SGHRS, CDR2 YFSETQ. V was cut by 5 bases and J by 0 bases, with 13 bases left in between. CDR3 amino acids: CASRASVLSTDTQYF. The CDR3, as DNA: TGCGCCAGCAGGGCTAGCGTACTTAGCACAGATACGCAGTATTTT. Based on the CDR3 plus reference TRBV5-1 and TRBJ2-3, the full variable domain is KAGVTQTPRYLIKTRGQQVTLSCSPISGHRSVSWYQQTPGQGLQFLFEYFSETQRNKGNFPGRFSGRQFSNSRSEMNVSTLELGDSALYLCASRASVLSTDTQYFGPGTRLTVL.

This clone was recorded only once. The CDR3: CASSVGSAGELFF. CDR3 in DNA: TGTGCCAGCAGCGTAGGGAGTGCCGGGGAGCTGTTTTTT. The chain recombines TRBV7-9 with TRBJ2-2, with a possible D match to TRBD2 (5 bases). CDR1 SEHNR and CDR2 FQNEAQ come from the germline V gene (reference sequence). The CDR3 runs 13 residues. V lost 5 bases and J lost 6, with 10 bases in between.

This clone was observed a handful of times. The genes are TRBV25-1 and TRBJ1-2; TRBD1 matches 11 bases. The germline CDR1 and CDR2 sequences are MGHDK and SYGVNS. J gave up 4 bases and V 4 bases, and 5 bases lay outside the gene matches. The CDR3 loop spans 15 amino acids. The chain's CDR3 is CASSGGQGASYGYTF. The CDR3 DNA sequence: TGTGCCAGCAGTGGAGGACAGGGGGCTTCCTATGGCTACACCTTC.

The chain links TRBV4-2 to TRBJ1-3, with a tentative D call TRBD1 (5 bases). The CDR3 spans 16 residues. Germline lookup yields CDR1 LGHNA and CDR2 YNFKEQ. V was shortened by 5 bases and J by 0 bases, with 14 bases between the two germline ends. The CDR3 protein is CASSRGSSSSGNTIYF. The CDR3 bases are TGTGCCAGCAGCAGGGGAAGCAGCTCCTCTGGAAACACCATATATTTT.

The gene calls are TRBV28 and TRBJ1-1; possible D gene TRBD1, 5 bases. CDR1 and CDR2 from the germline V gene are MDHEN and SYDVKM. The V end was cut by 3 bases, the J end by 7 bases, with 12 bases between. The CDR3 runs 13 residues. In nucleotides, the CDR3 is TGTGCCAGCAGTTTGGGAAGGCAGGGTGAAGCTTTCTTT. Translation: CASSLGRQGEAFF.

CDR3 region: CASSPTGGYGYTF. CDR3 nucleotide sequence: TGTGCCAGCAGTCCGACAGGGGGTTATGGCTACACCTTC. The rearrangement links TRBV28 to TRBJ1-2; TRBD1 agrees at 9 bases. The CDR3 spans 13 residues. The germline CDR1 and CDR2 sequences are MDHEN and SYDVKM. With V trimmed by 5 bases and J by 5 bases, 3 bases remained unmatched.

This clone was counted a single time. This chain connects TRBV29-1 to TRBJ2-5; 8 bases map to TRBD2. CDR1 SQVTM and CDR2 ANQGSEA come from the germline V gene. This CDR3 spans 12 amino acids. The trim removed 6 bases at V and 5 bases at J, leaving 5 bases unmatched. The CDR3 DNA is TGCAGCGTCGGGGGGGGGCTTGAGACCCAGTACTTC. Translated: CSVGGGLETQYF.

The chain links TRBV9 to TRBJ2-7, with 7 bases aligning to TRBD2. The length of the CDR3 is 14 residues. CDR1 SGDLS and CDR2 YYNGEE come from the germline V gene. J was trimmed by 2 bases and V by 5 bases; bases with no gene match: 7. CDR3 protein: CASSGRDGAYEQYF. CDR3 in DNA: TGTGCCAGCAGTGGGAGGGACGGGGCCTACGAGCAGTACTTC.